This is a list of T cell receptor beta chains from one sample in a study of blood T cell repertoires in COVID-19. Some clones are missing from TCRdb's copy, which holds only in-frame ones; the method was immunoSEQ multiplex PCR. Seen here are about 250,000 clones, around nine tenths observed once, and the top ten hold 3%. Sequencing input: peripheral blood. These receptors came from a man younger than 30 with active or convalescent COVID-19. The CDR3 runs from the conserved cysteine through the conserved F or W. The order of the fields is J gene, D gene, V gene, CDR3 protein, CDR3 DNA. D genes are given only for firm matches.

J: TRBJ2-3
D: TRBD1
V: TRBV6-5
CDR3: CASRGTGARADTQYF
DNA: TGTGCCAGCAGGGGAACAGGGGCGAGGGCAGATACGCAGTATTTT

J: TRBJ1-5
D: TRBD1
V: TRBV5-1
CDR3: CASSFSQGAQGPQHF
DNA: TGCGCCAGCAGCTTCTCACAGGGGGCTCAAGGGCCCCAGCATTTT

J: TRBJ2-2
D: -
V: TRBV28
CDR3: CASSFQGFGELFF
DNA: TGTGCCAGCAGTTTTCAGGGGTTCGGGGAGCTGTTTTTT

J: TRBJ2-1
D: -
V: TRBV7-2
CDR3: CASSLAGFGGQFF
DNA: TGTGCCAGCAGCCTCGCGGGGTTCGGTGGGCAGTTCTTC

J: TRBJ2-7
D: -
V: TRBV11-2
CDR3: CASSLELQGAFYEQYF
DNA: TGTGCCAGCAGCTTAGAGCTACAGGGAGCTTTTTACGAGCAGTACTTC

J: TRBJ2-3
D: -
V: TRBV9
CDR3: CASSLRRTDNTDTQYF
DNA: TGTGCCAGCAGCCTCCGAAGGACGGACAACACAGATACGCAGTATTTT

J: TRBJ2-1
D: TRBD2
V: TRBV20-1
CDR3: CSASRLAAYNEQFF
DNA: TGCAGTGCTAGTCGTCTAGCGGCCTACAATGAGCAGTTCTTC

J: TRBJ1-2
D: -
V: TRBV2
CDR3: CASSEVQGGGYTF
DNA: TGTGCCAGCAGTGAGGTACAGGGTGGTGGCTACACCTTC

J: TRBJ2-5
D: -
V: TRBV5-1
CDR3: CASSLLGQQETQYF
DNA: TGCGCCAGCAGCCTCCTGGGGCAACAAGAGACCCAGTACTTC

J: TRBJ1-5
D: -
V: TRBV7-8
CDR3: CASSLVGRVGNQPQHF
DNA: TGTGCCAGCAGCTTAGTGGGCAGGGTCGGCAATCAGCCCCAGCATTTT

J: TRBJ2-7
D: -
V: TRBV7-9
CDR3: CASSLTGSAEQYF
DNA: TGTGCCAGCAGCTTAACAGGTTCTGCCGAGCAGTACTTC

J: TRBJ2-5
D: -
V: TRBV6-5
CDR3: CASSYSATQETQYF
DNA: TGTGCCAGCAGTTACTCAGCGACCCAAGAGACCCAGTACTTC

J: TRBJ2-7
D: -
V: TRBV10-2
CDR3: CASIGQGYEQYF
DNA: TGCGCCAGCATAGGGCAGGGGTATGAGCAGTACTTC

J: TRBJ2-7
D: TRBD1
V: TRBV9
CDR3: CASSAGTGGREQYF
DNA: TGTGCCAGCAGCGCCGGGACAGGGGGACGCGAGCAGTACTTC